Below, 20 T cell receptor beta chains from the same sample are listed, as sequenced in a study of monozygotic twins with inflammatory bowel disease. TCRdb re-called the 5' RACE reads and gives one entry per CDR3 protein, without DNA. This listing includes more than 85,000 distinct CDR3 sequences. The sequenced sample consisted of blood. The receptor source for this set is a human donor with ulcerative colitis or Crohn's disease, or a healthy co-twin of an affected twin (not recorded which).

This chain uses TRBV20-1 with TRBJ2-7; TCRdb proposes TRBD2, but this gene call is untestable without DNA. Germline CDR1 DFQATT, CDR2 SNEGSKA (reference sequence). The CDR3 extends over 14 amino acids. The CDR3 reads CSAPTSGSSYEQYF.

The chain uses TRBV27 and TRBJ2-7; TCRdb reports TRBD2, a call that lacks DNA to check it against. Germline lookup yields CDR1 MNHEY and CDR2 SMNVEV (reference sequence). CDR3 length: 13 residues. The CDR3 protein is CASSDREGDEQYF.

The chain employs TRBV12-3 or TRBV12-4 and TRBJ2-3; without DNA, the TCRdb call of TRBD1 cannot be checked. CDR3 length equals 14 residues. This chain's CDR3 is CASSNRDREDTQYF.

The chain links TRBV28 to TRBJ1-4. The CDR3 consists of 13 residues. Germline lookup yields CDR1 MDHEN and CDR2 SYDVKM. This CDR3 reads CASKKATNEKLFF.

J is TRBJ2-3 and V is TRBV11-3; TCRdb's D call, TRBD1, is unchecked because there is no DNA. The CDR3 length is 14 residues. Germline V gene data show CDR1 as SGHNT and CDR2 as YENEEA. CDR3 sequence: CASSPPDSTDTQYF.

CDR3 in amino acids: CASSFIVTDTQYF. V is TRBV7-2 and J is TRBJ2-3. Looked up from germline, CDR1 is SGHTA and CDR2 is FQGNSA. The CDR3 runs 13 residues.

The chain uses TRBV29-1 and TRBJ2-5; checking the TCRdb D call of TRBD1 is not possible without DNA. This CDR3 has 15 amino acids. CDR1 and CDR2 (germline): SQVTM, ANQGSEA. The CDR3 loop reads CSVRRDSNFGETQYF.

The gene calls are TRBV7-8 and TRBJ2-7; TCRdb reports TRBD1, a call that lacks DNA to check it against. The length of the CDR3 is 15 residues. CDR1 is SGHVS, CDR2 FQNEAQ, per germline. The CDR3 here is CASSSPGFQPHEQYF.

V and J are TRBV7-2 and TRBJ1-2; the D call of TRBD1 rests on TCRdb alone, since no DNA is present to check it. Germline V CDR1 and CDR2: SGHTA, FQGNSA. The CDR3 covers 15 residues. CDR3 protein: CASSAETGGAYGYTF. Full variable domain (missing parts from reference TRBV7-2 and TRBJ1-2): GAGVSQSPSNKVTEKGKDVELRCDPISGHTALYWYRQSLGQGLEFLIYFQGNSAPDKSGLPSDRFSAERTGGSVSTLTIQRTQQEDSAVYLCASSAETGGAYGYTFGSGTRLTVV.

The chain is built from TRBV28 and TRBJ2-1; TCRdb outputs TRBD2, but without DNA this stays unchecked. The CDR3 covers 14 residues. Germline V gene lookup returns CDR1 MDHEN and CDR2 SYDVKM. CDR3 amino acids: CATQLALSYNEQFF.

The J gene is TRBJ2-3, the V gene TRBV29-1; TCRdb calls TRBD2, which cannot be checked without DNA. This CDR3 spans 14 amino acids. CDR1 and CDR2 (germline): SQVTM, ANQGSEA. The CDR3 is CSGETSGSTDTQYF.

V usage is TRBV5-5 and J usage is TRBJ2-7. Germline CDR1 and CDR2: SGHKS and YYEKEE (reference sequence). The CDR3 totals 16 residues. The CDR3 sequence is CASSQAAGTLRDEQYF.

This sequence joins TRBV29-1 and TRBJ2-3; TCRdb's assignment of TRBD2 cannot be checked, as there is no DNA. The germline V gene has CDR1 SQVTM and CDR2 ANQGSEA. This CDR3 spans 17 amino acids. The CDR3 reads CSGRRGVAGDRTDTQYF.

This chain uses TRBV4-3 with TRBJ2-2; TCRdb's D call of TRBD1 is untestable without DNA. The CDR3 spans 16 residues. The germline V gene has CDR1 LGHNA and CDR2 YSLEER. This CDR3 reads CASSQLAGQYTGELFF.

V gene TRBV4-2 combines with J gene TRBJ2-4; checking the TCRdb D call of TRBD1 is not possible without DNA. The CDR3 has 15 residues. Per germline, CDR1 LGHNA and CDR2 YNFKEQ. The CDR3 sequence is CASSQGSPELNIQYF.

CDR3 residues: CASSLSAGGNPYEQYF. V is TRBV7-8 and J is TRBJ2-7; TCRdb returns TRBD2, unconfirmable since there is no DNA. Germline lookup yields CDR1 SGHVS and CDR2 FQNEAQ. The CDR3 runs 16 residues.

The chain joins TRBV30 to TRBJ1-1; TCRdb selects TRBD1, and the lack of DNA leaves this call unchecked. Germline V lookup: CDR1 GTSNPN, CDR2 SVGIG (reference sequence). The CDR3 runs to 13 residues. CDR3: CAWSAGVNTEAFF.

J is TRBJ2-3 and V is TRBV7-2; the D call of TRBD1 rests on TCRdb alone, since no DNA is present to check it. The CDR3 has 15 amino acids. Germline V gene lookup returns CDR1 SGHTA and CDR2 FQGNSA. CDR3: CASSPVGRSTDTQYF.

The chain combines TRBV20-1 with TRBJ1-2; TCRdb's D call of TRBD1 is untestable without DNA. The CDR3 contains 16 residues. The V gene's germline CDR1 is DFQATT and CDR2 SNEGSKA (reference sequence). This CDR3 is CSAPPSDRPTNYGYTF.

The CDR3 loop reads CASSSRAGANVLTF. This chain joins TRBV28 and TRBJ2-6; the TCRdb call, TRBD1, lacks DNA for checking. The CDR3 sequence is 14 residues long. Germline CDR1 reads MDHEN; CDR2 reads SYDVKM.